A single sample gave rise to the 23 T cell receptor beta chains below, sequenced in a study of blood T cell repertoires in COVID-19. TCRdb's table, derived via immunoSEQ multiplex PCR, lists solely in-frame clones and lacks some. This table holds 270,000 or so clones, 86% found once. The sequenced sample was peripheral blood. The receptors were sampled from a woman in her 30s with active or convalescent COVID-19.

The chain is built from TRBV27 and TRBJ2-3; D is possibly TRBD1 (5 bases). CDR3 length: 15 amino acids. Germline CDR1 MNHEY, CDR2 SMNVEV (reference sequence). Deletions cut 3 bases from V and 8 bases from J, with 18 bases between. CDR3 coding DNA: TGTGCCAGCAGTTTTTACGCTTCGACAGAGAGTACGCAGTATTTT. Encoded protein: CASSFYASTESTQYF.

CDR3 sequence reads: CASSSQFGRGATEAFF. For the CDR3, the DNA is TGTGCCAGCAGCTCCCAGTTCGGCAGGGGGGCCACTGAAGCTTTCTTT. V usage is TRBV5-4 and J usage is TRBJ1-1; 7 nucleotides line up with TRBD1. V lost 3 bases to trimming and J lost 4 bases; unmatched junction nucleotides: 12. Germline V gene sequence: CDR1 SGHNT, CDR2 YYREEE (reference sequence). The CDR3 is 16 residues long.

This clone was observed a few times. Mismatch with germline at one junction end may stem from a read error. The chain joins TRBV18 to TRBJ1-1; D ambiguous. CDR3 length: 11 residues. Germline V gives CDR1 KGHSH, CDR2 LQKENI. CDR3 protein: CASSPTRGIHF. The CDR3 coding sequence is TGTGCCAGCTCACCAACTCGGGGTATCCACTTT. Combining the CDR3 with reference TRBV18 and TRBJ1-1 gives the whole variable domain NAGVMQNPRHLVRRRGQEARLRCSPMKGHSHVYWYRQLPEEGLKFMVYLQKENIIDESGMPKERFSAEFPKEGPSILRIQQVVRGDSAAYFCASSPTRGIHFGQGTRLTVV.

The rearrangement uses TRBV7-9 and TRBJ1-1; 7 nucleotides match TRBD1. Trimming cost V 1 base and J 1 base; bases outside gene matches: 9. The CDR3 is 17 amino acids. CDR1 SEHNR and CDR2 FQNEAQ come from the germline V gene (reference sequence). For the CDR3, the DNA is TGTGCCAGCAGCTTAGAATTACAGGGGATGTGGAACACTGAAGCTTTCTTT. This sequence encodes CASSLELQGMWNTEAFF.

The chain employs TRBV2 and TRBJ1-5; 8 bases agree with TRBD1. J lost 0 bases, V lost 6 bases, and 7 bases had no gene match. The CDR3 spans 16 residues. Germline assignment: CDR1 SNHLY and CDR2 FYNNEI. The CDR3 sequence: CASRRRQGHSNQPQHF. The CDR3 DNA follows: TGTGCCAGCAGGCGAAGACAGGGGCATAGCAATCAGCCCCAGCATTTT.

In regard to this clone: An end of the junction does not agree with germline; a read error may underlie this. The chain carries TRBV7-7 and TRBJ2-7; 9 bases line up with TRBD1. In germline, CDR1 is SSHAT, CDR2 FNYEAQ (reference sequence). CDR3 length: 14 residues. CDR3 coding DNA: TGTGCTAGCAGCCCCGGACAGGGGCTAGAAGAGCAGTACTTC. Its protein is CASSPGQGLEEQYF.

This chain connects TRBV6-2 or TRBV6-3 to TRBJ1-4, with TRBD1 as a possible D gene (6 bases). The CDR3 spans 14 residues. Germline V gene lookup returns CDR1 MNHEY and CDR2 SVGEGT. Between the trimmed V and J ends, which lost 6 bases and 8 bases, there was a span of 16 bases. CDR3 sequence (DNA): TGTGCCAGCAGCGGACAGTCTCTCGGGGAAAAACTGTTTTTT. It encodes CASSGQSLGEKLFF.

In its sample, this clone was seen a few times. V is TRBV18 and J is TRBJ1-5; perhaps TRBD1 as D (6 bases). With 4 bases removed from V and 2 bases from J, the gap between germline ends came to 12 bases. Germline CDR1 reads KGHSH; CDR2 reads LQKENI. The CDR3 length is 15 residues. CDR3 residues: CASSLSRGGNQPQHF. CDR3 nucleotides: TGTGCCAGCTCACTAAGCAGGGGTGGCAATCAGCCCCAGCATTTT.

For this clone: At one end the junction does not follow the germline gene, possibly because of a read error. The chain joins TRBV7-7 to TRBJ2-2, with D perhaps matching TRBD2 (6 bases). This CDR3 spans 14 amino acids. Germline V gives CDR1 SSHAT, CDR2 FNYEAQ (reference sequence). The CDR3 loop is CASSGPGGAGELFF. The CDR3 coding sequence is TGTGCTAGCAGCGGGCCAGGAGGGGCCGGGGAGCTGTTTTTT.

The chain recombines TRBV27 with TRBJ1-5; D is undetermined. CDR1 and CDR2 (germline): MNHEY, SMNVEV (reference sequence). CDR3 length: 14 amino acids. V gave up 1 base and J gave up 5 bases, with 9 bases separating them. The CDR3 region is CASSLWSGDQPQHF. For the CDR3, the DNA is TGTGCCAGCAGTTTATGGTCCGGGGATCAGCCCCAGCATTTT.

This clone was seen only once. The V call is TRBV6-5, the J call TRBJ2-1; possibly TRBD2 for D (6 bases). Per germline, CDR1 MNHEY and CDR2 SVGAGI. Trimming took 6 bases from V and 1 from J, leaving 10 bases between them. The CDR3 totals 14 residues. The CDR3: CASRAGWSYNEQFF. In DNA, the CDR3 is TGTGCCAGCAGGGCGGGGTGGTCCTACAATGAGCAGTTCTTC.

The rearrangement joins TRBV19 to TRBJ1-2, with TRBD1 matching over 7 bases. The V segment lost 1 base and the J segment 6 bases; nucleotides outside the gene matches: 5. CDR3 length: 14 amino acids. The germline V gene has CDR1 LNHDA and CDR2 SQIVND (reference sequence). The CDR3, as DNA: TGTGCCAGTAGTATAGCTACAGGGGTTCATGGCTACACCTTC. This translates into CASSIATGVHGYTF.

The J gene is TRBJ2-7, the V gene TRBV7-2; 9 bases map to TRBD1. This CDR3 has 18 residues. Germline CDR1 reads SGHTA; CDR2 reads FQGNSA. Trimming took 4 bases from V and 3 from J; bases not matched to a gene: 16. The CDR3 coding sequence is TGTGCCAGCAGCTCAGTCCCGGGACAGGGAAACTACTACTACGAGCAGTACTTC. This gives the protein CASSSVPGQGNYYYEQYF.

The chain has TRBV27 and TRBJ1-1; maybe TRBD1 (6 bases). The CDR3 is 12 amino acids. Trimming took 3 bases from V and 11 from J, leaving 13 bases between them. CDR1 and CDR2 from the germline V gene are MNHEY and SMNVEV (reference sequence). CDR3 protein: CASSLGQGRAFF. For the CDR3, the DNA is TGTGCCAGCAGTTTGGGGCAGGGGCGGGCTTTCTTT.

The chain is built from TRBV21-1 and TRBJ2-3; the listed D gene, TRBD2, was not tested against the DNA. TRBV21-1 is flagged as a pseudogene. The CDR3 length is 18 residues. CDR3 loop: CASSKEARGGLVTDTQYF. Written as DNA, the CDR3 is TGTGCCAGCAGCAAAGAGGCGCGGGGGGGGCTGGTCACAGATACGCAGTATTTT.

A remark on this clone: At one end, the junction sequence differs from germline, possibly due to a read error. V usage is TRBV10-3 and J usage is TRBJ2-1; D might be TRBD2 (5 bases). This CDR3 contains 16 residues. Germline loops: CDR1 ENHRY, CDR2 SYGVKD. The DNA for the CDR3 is TGTGCCATCACTGAGGACTCCCTTAGCTCCTACAATGAGCAGTTCTTC. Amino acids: CAITEDSLSSYNEQFF.

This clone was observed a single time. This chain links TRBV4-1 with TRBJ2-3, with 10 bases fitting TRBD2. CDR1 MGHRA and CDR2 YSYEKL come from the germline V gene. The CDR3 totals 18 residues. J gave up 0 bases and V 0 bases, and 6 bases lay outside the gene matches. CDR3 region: CASSQDASGGISTDTQYF. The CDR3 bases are TGCGCCAGCAGCCAAGATGCTAGCGGGGGTATTAGCACAGATACGCAGTATTTT.

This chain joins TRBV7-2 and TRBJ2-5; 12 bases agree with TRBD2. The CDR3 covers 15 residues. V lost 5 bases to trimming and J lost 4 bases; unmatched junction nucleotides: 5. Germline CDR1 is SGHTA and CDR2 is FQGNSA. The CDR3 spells CASSLGLAGRETQYF. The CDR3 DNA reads TGTGCCAGCAGCCTTGGACTAGCGGGGAGAGAGACCCAGTACTTC.

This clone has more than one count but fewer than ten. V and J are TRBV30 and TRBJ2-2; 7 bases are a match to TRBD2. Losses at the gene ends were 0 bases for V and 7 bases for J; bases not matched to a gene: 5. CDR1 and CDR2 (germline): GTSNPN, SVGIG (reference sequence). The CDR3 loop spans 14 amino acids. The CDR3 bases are TGTGCCTGGAGTGTACTGCGGGGGTTCGGGGAGCTGTTTTTT. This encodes CAWSVLRGFGELFF. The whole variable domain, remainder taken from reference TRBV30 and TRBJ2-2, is SQTIHQWPATLVQPVGSPLSLECTVEGTSNPNLYWYRQAAGRGLQLLFYSVGIGQISSEVPQNLSASRPQDRQFILSSKKLLLSDSGFYLCAWSVLRGFGELFFGEGSRLTVL.

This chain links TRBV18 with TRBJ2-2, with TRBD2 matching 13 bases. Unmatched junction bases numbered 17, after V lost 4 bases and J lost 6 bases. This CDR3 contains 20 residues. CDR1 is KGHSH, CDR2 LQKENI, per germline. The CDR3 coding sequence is TGTGCCAGCTCACACCAACCGGGACTAGCGGGGTCCCGCGGCTCCGGGGAGCTGTTTTTT. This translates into CASSHQPGLAGSRGSGELFF.

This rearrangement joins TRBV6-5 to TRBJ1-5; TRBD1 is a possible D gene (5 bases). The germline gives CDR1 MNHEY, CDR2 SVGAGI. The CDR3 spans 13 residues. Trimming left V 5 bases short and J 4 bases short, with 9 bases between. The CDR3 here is CASSTRQNQPQHF. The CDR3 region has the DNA TGTGCCAGCAGTACACGACAGAATCAGCCCCAGCATTTT.

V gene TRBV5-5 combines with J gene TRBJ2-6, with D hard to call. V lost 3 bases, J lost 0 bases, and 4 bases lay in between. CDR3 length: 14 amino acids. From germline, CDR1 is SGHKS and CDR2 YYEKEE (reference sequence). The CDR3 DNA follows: TGTGCCAGCAGCTCCTTCTCTGGGGCCAACGTCCTGACTTTC. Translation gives CASSSFSGANVLTF.

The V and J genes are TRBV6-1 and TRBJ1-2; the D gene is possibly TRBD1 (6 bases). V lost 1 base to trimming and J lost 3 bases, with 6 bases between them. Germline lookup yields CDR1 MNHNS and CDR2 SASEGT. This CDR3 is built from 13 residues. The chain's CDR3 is CASSEGGHYGYTF. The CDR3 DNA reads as TGTGCCAGCAGTGAAGGGGGGCACTATGGCTACACCTTC.